This T cell receptor (beta chain) is drawn from a study of graft-versus-host responses after intestinal transplantation. The wider study: Among the recipients, transplants were multivisceral, liver-intestinal, or isolated intestinal. Once they had received anti-thymocyte globulin induction, all recipients took tacrolimus and steroids for approximately three years.

Sequencing used immunoSEQ multiplex PCR; TCRdb keeps in-frame clones, though not all of them. The profile shows 20,000 to 25,000 clones, around 41% of them singletons. Points from the study as a whole: The recipient marrow held GvH clones, and some of them showed up first in ileum or blood.

There were 200,000 CFSE-labeled responder cells plated together with 200,000 irradiated, violet-dye-labeled stimulator cells. After the reaction, proliferating CFSE-low CD3+CD4+ and CD3+CD8+ responders were sorted. Germline lookup yields CDR1 KGHSH and CDR2 LQKENI. CDR3 length equals 12 residues. The V end lost 6 bases, the J end lost 6 bases, and 11 bases lay between the germline ends. This clone came up once. Sample: alloreactive CD8+ T cells from a mixed lymphocyte reaction culture, taken before intestinal transplant. Indicated subset: CFSE-low proliferating T cells sorted from roughly six-day pre-transplant mixed lymphocyte reaction (GvH or HvG direction). V gene TRBV18 combines with J gene TRBJ1-2; no firm D call. The sequence came from a human patient who received an intestinal transplant. The CDR3 coding sequence is TGTGCCAGCTCCCACACCGTCCATGGCTACACCTTC. Translating gives CASSHTVHGYTF.